This T cell receptor (beta chain) derives from a study of blood T cell repertoires in COVID-19. The CDR3 has 13 amino acids. Trimming pared 0 bases from V and 7 bases from J, leaving 7 bases between. Germline V lookup: CDR1 LGHDT, CDR2 YNNKEL (reference sequence). A remark on this clone: The sample holds other DNA sequences that translate to the same CDR3.

The study drew participants aged about 18 to 89 years from 24 US areas. TCRdb's table, derived via immunoSEQ multiplex PCR, lists solely in-frame clones and lacks some. The repertoire holds under 350,000 clones, with 80% to 90% as singletons. Sequencing was performed on PBMCs or T cells enriched from blood (not recorded which). V gene TRBV3-1 (or the pseudogene TRBV3-2) combines with J gene TRBJ1-5; possibly TRBD1 for D (6 bases). This receptor was obtained from a woman aged 40 to 50 with acute COVID-19. CDR3 DNA sequence: TGTGCCAGCAGCCAAGATCAGGGGCAGCCCCAGCATTTT. Residues: CASSQDQGQPQHF.